The 26 T cell receptor beta chains presented below share a single source sample, sequenced in a study of human T cells and chemical hapten exposure (dated by TCRdb to 2020 to 2022). Receptor amplification or capture employed RACE. The sequencing machine was a NextSeq 500. TCRdb reran the public reads through fastp at Q25 and MiXCR, keeping productive beta chains. Each record represents a unique CDR3 protein, reported with the most common genes and DNA among its rows. The sample data list 150,000 to 200,000 distinct CDR3 sequences, and around 23% of these were observed just once. The biggest ten clones account for 2% to 2.5% of the sample. In the paper's terms, the time point label means: patch test 3, about 24 weeks after DPC sensitization. The treatment or condition label of this sample denotes: therapeutic diphenylcyclopropenone sensitization with weekly scalp DPC. Sample: whole blood, taken in connection with sensitization to the hapten diphenylcyclopropenone (DPC). Receptors originate from a woman between 35 and 50 years old with alopecia areata. Some clones in this sample may be carry-over from other donors' samples.

This clonotype was detected only a few times. CDR3 region: CASSLEVGGNEQFF. The CDR3 DNA reads as TGCGCCAGCAGCTTGGAGGTGGGGGGAAATGAGCAGTTCTTC. This rearrangement joins TRBV5-1 to TRBJ2-1; D may be TRBD2 (6 bases). The CDR3 has 14 amino acids. V shed 0 bases and J shed 7 bases, with 11 bases lying between them. Germline V gene lookup returns CDR1 SGHRS and CDR2 YFSETQ.

In its sample, this clonotype was seen a few times. V is TRBV5-4 and J is TRBJ1-6; D gene uncertain. The ends were cut back, 0 bases at V and 10 bases at J, with 14 bases in the middle. Germline V gene lookup returns CDR1 SGHNT and CDR2 YYREEE (reference sequence). The CDR3 is 15 amino acids. CDR3 sequence reads: CASSLGGQTYSPLHF. For the CDR3, the DNA is TGTGCCAGCAGCTTGGGTGGTCAGACGTACTCACCCCTCCACTTT.

Only a few counts were recorded for this clonotype. The J gene is TRBJ2-5, the V gene TRBV5-5; weak D call: TRBD1 (6 bases). The CDR3 is 15 amino acids. Trimming shortened V by 4 bases and J by 7 bases, and 20 bases separated the two germline ends. Per the germline V gene, CDR1 is SGHKS and CDR2 is YYEKEE (reference sequence). CDR3 in amino acids: CASSIPGQGAWTQYF. The CDR3 nucleotides read TGTGCCAGCAGCATACCGGGACAAGGGGCCTGGACCCAGTACTTC.

The genes are TRBV7-9 and TRBJ2-2, with D perhaps matching TRBD2 (5 bases). The CDR3 length is 14 residues. V lost 3 bases and J 6 bases, leaving 11 bases between the germline ends. In germline, CDR1 is SEHNR, CDR2 FQNEAQ (reference sequence). The DNA of the CDR3 is TGTGCCAGCAGCTTGGACTCGCGAGCCGGGGAGCTGTTTTTT. Translating gives CASSLDSRAGELFF.

There are a few counts of this clonotype. The chain recombines TRBV5-6 with TRBJ1-1; no clear D. Germline V gene sequence: CDR1 SGHDT, CDR2 YYEEEE. There are 12 residues in the CDR3. V shed 3 bases and J shed 4 bases, with 7 bases lying between them. The DNA of the CDR3 is TGTGCCAGCAGCTCGGGGTTCACTGAAGCTTTCTTT. Translated: CASSSGFTEAFF.

This clonotype showed up just a few times. V is TRBV5-1 and J is TRBJ2-1; 7 bases are shared with TRBD2. This CDR3 contains 16 residues. Germline-derived CDR1 and CDR2 are SGHRS and YFSETQ. The junction had 9 bases not matched to a gene; V was cut back by 5 bases and J by 1 base. The CDR3 protein is CASSREGPVSYNEQFF. In nucleotides, the CDR3 is TGCGCCAGCAGTAGGGAGGGTCCCGTTTCCTACAATGAGCAGTTCTTC.

This clonotype was counted only a few times. The chain joins TRBV4-1 to TRBJ2-6; a weak D match, TRBD1 (5 bases). Trimming took off 1 base at V and 0 bases at J, with 7 bases between the two ends. Germline CDR1 MGHRA, CDR2 YSYEKL. The CDR3 covers 16 residues. The CDR3, as DNA: TGCGCCAGCAGCCAAGGTAGGGGCTCTGGGGCCAACGTCCTGACTTTC. As protein: CASSQGRGSGANVLTF.

The genes are TRBV29-1 and TRBJ2-3; D ambiguous. Germline loops: CDR1 SQVTM, CDR2 ANQGSEA. The V end lost 0 bases, the J end lost 6 bases, and 7 bases lay between the germline ends. The CDR3 covers 12 residues. CDR3 coding DNA: TGCAGCGTTGAAGAACCGAGTGATACGCAGTATTTT. Its translation is CSVEEPSDTQYF.

This chain links TRBV7-2 with TRBJ1-2, with TRBD1 as a possible D gene (6 bases). This CDR3 is built from 13 residues. The V and J ends lost 7 bases and 4 bases respectively, with 13 bases between them. Per the germline V gene, CDR1 is SGHTA and CDR2 is FQGNSA. CDR3 residues: CASTGQLVYGYTF. CDR3 nucleotide sequence: TGTGCCAGCACCGGACAGCTTGTCTATGGCTACACCTTC.

V usage is TRBV20-1 and J usage is TRBJ2-2; no clear D. The CDR3 is 14 residues long. Trimming took off 4 bases at V and 6 bases at J, with 15 bases between the two ends. Germline V gene sequence: CDR1 DFQATT, CDR2 SNEGSKA (reference sequence). In DNA, the CDR3 is TGCAGTGCTACAAACTCATACGAACCCGGGGAGCTGTTTTTT. Encoded protein: CSATNSYEPGELFF.

The chain joins TRBV4-2 to TRBJ2-5; D may correspond to TRBD1 or TRBD2 (6 bases each). V gave up 0 bases and J gave up 2 bases, with 13 bases separating them. CDR1 and CDR2 (germline): LGHNA, YNFKEQ. The CDR3 length is 16 residues. CDR3 sequence reads: CASSQDGRGGQETQYF. The CDR3 bases are TGTGCCAGCAGCCAAGATGGCAGGGGAGGACAAGAGACCCAGTACTTC.

The chain is built from TRBV6-2 or TRBV6-3 and TRBJ2-2; 7 bases agree with TRBD2. From germline, CDR1 is MNHEY and CDR2 SVGEGT. The CDR3 runs 23 residues. With V trimmed by 4 bases and J by 0 bases, 26 bases remained unmatched. The chain's CDR3 is CASSFQTGLEGTVRSPNTGELFF. CDR3 DNA sequence: TGTGCCAGCAGTTTTCAAACCGGACTAGAGGGGACGGTTCGCTCCCCGAACACCGGGGAGCTGTTTTTT.

This clonotype was seen only once. The rearrangement joins TRBV20-1 to TRBJ2-7; possibly TRBD2 for D (5 bases). Between the trimmed V and J ends, which lost 3 bases and 0 bases, there was a span of 15 bases. This CDR3 has 15 residues. Per germline, CDR1 DFQATT and CDR2 SNEGSKA (reference sequence). CDR3 region: CSASGLAGLSYEQYF. In nucleotides, the CDR3 is TGCAGTGCTAGTGGGTTGGCGGGCCTCTCCTACGAGCAGTACTTC.

This clonotype has more than one count but fewer than ten. The chain carries TRBV27 and TRBJ2-6, with D perhaps TRBD1 (5 bases). V was shortened by 10 bases and J by 0 bases, with 13 bases between the two germline ends. This CDR3 is 15 amino acids long. Germline lookup yields CDR1 MNHEY and CDR2 SMNVEV (reference sequence). The CDR3 is CATKDSHSGANVLTF. CDR3 nucleotide sequence: TGTGCCACCAAAGACAGCCACTCTGGGGCCAACGTCCTGACTTTC.

This clonotype was detected a few times. The chain recombines TRBV7-9 with TRBJ1-4, with D unclear. The CDR3 covers 15 residues. Trimming stripped 2 bases from V and 2 bases from J, with 9 bases between. The germline gives CDR1 SEHNR, CDR2 FQNEAQ (reference sequence). The CDR3 here is CASSLTGYTNEKLFF. CDR3 sequence (DNA): TGTGCCAGCAGCTTAACGGGTTACACTAATGAAAAACTGTTTTTT.

The rearrangement joins TRBV4-2 to TRBJ2-7; D possibly corresponds to TRBD1 (6 bases). V lost 5 bases to trimming and J lost 2 bases, with 16 bases between them. Germline V gene lookup returns CDR1 LGHNA and CDR2 YNFKEQ. The CDR3 loop spans 15 amino acids. For the CDR3, the DNA is TGTGCCAGCAGCGGCCAGGGAACAGGGCCCTACGAGCAGTACTTC. Protein: CASSGQGTGPYEQYF.

The chain uses TRBV2 and TRBJ2-2; the match to TRBD2 covers 10 bases. Germline-derived CDR1 and CDR2 are SNHLY and FYNNEI. The CDR3 is made up of 16 amino acids. Trimming at V came to 2 bases and at J to 2 bases, leaving 2 bases not matched to a gene. The DNA of the CDR3 is TGTGCCAGCAGTGAACTAGCGGGAGCAAACACCGGGGAGCTGTTTTTT. Protein: CASSELAGANTGELFF. The full variable domain, in which reference TRBV2 and TRBJ2-2 provide the parts outside the CDR3, is EPEVTQTPSHQVTQMGQEVILRCVPISNHLYFYWYRQILGQKVEFLVSFYNNEISEKSEIFDDQFSVERPDGSNFTLKIRSTKLEDSAMYFCASSELAGANTGELFFGEGSRLTVL.

CDR3 in amino acids: CATSDFKDRPAFF. The CDR3 bases are TGTGCCACCAGTGATTTTAAGGACAGGCCCGCTTTCTTT. The V call is TRBV24-1, the J call TRBJ1-1; TRBD1 agrees at 7 bases. V lost 1 base to trimming and J lost 11 bases; unmatched junction nucleotides: 6. CDR1 KGHDR and CDR2 SFDVKD come from the germline V gene. The CDR3 runs to 13 residues.

Concerning this clonotype: One end of the junction is discordant with germline, which a read error may explain. V usage is TRBV7-7 and J usage is TRBJ2-2; TRBD2 matches at 12 bases. CDR3 length: 18 amino acids. Per germline, CDR1 SSHAT and CDR2 FNYEAQ (reference sequence). The CDR3 nucleotides are TGTGCTAGCAGCCCTCTTTTTACTAGCGGGAGGAGCACCGGGGAGCTGTTTTTT. Translating it yields CASSPLFTSGRSTGELFF.

The rearrangement joins TRBV28 to TRBJ1-5; 8 bases are shared with TRBD1. This CDR3 has 15 residues. The trim removed 3 bases at V and 1 base at J, leaving 2 bases unmatched. The germline gives CDR1 MDHEN, CDR2 SYDVKM. The CDR3 reads CASSFTGGSNQPQHF. CDR3 sequence (DNA): TGTGCCAGCAGTTTTACAGGGGGAAGCAATCAGCCCCAGCATTTT.

The CDR3 here is CSVVTGRQETQYF. The CDR3 region has the DNA TGCAGCGTTGTAACGGGCAGACAAGAGACCCAGTACTTC. The V and J genes are TRBV29-1 and TRBJ2-5; D unresolved. Per the germline V gene, CDR1 is SQVTM and CDR2 is ANQGSEA. The CDR3 is 13 residues long. Trimming stripped 4 bases from V and 2 bases from J, with 11 bases between.

The rearrangement links TRBV4-2 to TRBJ1-1; unclear D gene. Germline V CDR1 and CDR2: LGHNA, YNFKEQ. V lost 4 bases, J lost 5 bases, and 11 bases lay in between. This CDR3 is 13 amino acids long. DNA of the CDR3: TGTGCCAGCAGCCCCAGTCCAAGAACTGAAGCTTTCTTT. Residues: CASSPSPRTEAFF.

This clonotype has at least ten counts. The J gene is TRBJ1-1, the V gene TRBV10-3; D is ambiguous. Germline CDR1 and CDR2: ENHRY and SYGVKD. The CDR3 length is 14 residues. With 5 bases removed from V and 0 bases from J, the gap between germline ends came to 10 bases. DNA of the CDR3: TGTGCCATCAGTACCTCAGCAGTGAACACTGAAGCTTTCTTT. Translated, it gives CAISTSAVNTEAFF.

This sequence joins TRBV4-1 and TRBJ1-2, with D perhaps matching TRBD1 (5 bases). The CDR3 length is 18 residues. V dropped 1 base and J dropped 0 bases, with 18 bases sitting between them. Germline V gene data show CDR1 as MGHRA and CDR2 as YSYEKL. The CDR3 loop is CASSQGEAGGTTNYGYTF. The CDR3 bases are TGCGCCAGCAGCCAAGGGGAAGCGGGGGGTACTACTAACTATGGCTACACCTTC.

The sample holds a few counts of this clonotype. The V call is TRBV7-9, the J call TRBJ1-1; D remains unclear. CDR3 length: 15 amino acids. Trimming took off 0 bases at V and 0 bases at J, with 8 bases between the two ends. CDR1 and CDR2 from the germline V gene are SEHNR and FQNEAQ (reference sequence). The CDR3 here is CASSLAPIMNTEAFF. The DNA for the CDR3 is TGTGCCAGCAGCTTAGCTCCGATCATGAACACTGAAGCTTTCTTT.

This clonotype occurred a few times. This chain joins TRBV3-1 and TRBJ2-2; TRBD2 is a possible D gene (6 bases). Germline values: CDR1 LGHDT, CDR2 YNNKEL (reference sequence). V lost 6 bases and J 2 bases, leaving 13 bases between the germline ends. The CDR3 loop spans 15 amino acids. The CDR3 loop is CASRKLGLNTGELFF. Here the CDR3 DNA reads TGTGCCAGCAGAAAACTGGGACTTAACACCGGGGAGCTGTTTTTT. The full variable domain, rest sourced from reference TRBV3-1 and TRBJ2-2, is DTAVSQTPKYLVTQMGNDKSIKCEQNLGHDTMYWYKQDSKKFLKIMFSYNNKELIINETVPNRFSPKSPDKAHLNLHINSLELGDSAVYFCASRKLGLNTGELFFGEGSRLTVL.